This T cell receptor (beta chain) was profiled in a study of metastatic and nonmetastatic thyroid tumors. Study summary: Repertoire comparison spanned blood and tumor or nodule tissue of malignant and benign thyroid patients. Whole-study findings and limits: Within blood and tumor, benign nodules reportedly had significantly lower TCR beta diversity than malignant thyroid tumors did.

The CDR3 is made up of 15 amino acids. The germline V and J ends were trimmed by 5 bases and 0 bases, with 14 bases remaining between them. Germline V gene data show CDR1 as DFQATT and CDR2 as SNEGSKA (reference sequence). Patients had received no treatment of any kind before thyroid surgery. Per the study methods: Clinicopathological groups of papillary thyroid cancer showed CDR3 differences that were used to build a distant-metastasis classifier. TCRdb re-called clones from the PCR reads using MiXCR. TCRdb's processing, not the study's, gives the V and J calls here. The data show 7,700 or so clones, 29% seen once. There are a few counts of this clone. Its antigen remains unknown.

The chain combines TRBV20-1 with TRBJ1-3; D might be TRBD1 (6 bases). The clonotype comes from a female donor with papillary thyroid cancer or a benign thyroid nodule (not recorded which). Some clones in this sample may be carry-over from other donors' samples. Sequencing was performed on tumor tissue. The CDR3 DNA is TGCAGTGCTCGGGGACATTCGATCTCTGGAAACACCATATATTTT. Translation: CSARGHSISGNTIYF.